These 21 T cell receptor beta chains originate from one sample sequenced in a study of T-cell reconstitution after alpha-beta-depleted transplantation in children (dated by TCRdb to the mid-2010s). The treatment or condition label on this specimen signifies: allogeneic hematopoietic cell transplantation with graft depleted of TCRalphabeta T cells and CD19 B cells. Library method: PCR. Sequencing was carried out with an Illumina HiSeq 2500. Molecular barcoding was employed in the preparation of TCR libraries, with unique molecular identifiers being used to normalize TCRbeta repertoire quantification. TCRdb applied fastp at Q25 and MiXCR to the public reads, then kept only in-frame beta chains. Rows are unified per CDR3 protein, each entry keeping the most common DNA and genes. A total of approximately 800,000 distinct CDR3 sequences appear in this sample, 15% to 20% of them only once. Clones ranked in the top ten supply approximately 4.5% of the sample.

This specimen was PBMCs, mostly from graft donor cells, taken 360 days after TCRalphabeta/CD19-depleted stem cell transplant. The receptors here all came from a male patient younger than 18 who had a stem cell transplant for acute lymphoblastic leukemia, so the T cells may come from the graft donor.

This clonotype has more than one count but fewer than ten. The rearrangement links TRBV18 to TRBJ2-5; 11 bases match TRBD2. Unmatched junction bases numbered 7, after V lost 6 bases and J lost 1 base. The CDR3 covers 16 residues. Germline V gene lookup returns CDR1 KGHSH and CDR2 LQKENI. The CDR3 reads CASSLMGLAAQETQYF. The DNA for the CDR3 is TGTGCCAGCTCGCTGATGGGACTAGCGGCCCAAGAGACCCAGTACTTC.

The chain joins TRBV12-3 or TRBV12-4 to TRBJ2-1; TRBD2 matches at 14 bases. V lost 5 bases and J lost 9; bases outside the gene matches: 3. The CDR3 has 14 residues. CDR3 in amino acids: CASSEGLAGVEQFF. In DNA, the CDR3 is TGTGCCAGCAGTGAGGGACTAGCGGGAGTTGAGCAGTTCTTC.

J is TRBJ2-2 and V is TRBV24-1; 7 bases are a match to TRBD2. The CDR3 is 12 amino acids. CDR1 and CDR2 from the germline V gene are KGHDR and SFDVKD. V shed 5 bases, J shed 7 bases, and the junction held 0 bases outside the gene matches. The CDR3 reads CATSGGSGELFF. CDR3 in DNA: TGTGCCACCAGTGGCGGGAGCGGGGAGCTGTTTTTT.

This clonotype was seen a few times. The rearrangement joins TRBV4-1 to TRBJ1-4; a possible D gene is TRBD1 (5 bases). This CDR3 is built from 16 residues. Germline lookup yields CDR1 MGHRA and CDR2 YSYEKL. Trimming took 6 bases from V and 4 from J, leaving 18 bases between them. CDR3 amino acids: CASRPAGGAFNEKLFF. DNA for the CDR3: TGCGCCAGCAGACCAGCGGGAGGGGCATTTAATGAAAAACTGTTTTTT.

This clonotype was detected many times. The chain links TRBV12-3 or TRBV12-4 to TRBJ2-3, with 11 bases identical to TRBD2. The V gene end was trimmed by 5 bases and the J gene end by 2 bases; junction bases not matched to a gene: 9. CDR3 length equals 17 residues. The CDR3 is CASSLRLAGRVTDTQYF. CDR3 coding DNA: TGTGCCAGCAGTCTCCGACTAGCGGGAAGGGTCACAGATACGCAGTATTTT.

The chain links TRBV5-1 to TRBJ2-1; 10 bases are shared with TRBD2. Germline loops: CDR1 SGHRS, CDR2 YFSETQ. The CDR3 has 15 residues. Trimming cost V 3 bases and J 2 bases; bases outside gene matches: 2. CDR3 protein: CASSWGLATYNEQFF. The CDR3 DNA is TGCGCCAGCAGCTGGGGACTAGCGACCTACAATGAGCAGTTCTTC.

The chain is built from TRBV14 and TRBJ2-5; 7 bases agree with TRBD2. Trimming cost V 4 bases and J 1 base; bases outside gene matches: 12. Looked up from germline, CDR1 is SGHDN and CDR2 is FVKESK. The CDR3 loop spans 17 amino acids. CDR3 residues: CASSPGWTASGQETQYF. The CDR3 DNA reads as TGTGCCAGCAGCCCAGGATGGACGGCTAGCGGCCAAGAGACCCAGTACTTC.

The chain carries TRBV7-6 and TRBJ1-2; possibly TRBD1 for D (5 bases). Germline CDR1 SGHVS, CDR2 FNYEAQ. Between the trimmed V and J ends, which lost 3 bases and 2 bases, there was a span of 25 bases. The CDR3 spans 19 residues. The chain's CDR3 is CASSLAYSVFSRDNYGYTF. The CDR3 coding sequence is TGTGCCAGCAGCTTGGCCTATAGTGTCTTTTCCAGGGACAACTATGGCTACACCTTC.

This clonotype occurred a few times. DNA for the CDR3: TGTGCCAGCAGCGCAATAGCGAGTTTTGGGGCCAATGAGCAGTTCTTC. Translated, it gives CASSAIASFGANEQFF. The V gene is TRBV9, the J gene TRBJ2-1; D may be TRBD1 or TRBD2 (5 bases each). The V end lost 3 bases, the J end lost 6 bases, and 19 bases lay between the germline ends. From germline, CDR1 is SGDLS and CDR2 YYNGEE. This CDR3 has 16 residues.

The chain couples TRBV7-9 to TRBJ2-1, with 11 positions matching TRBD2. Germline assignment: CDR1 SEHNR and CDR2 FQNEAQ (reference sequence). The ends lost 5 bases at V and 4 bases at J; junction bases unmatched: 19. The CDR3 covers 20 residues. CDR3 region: CASSPGGIAGGISSYNEQFF. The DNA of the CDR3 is TGTGCCAGCAGCCCCGGAGGGATAGCGGGAGGGATAAGCTCTTACAATGAGCAGTTCTTC.

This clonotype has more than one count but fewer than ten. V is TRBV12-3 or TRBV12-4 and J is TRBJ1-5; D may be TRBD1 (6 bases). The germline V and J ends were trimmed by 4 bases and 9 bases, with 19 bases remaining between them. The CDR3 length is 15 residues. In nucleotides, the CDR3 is TGTGCCAGCAGTTCTGAGACAGGCGGTTTTCGGCCCCAGCATTTT. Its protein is CASSSETGGFRPQHF.

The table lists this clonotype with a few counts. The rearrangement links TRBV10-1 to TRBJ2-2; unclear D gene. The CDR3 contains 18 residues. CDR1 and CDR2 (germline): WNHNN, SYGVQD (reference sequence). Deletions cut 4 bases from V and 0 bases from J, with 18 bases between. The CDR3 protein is CASSAGRVRTSNTGELFF. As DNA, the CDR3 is TGCGCCAGCAGTGCAGGCCGCGTACGAACATCGAACACCGGGGAGCTGTTTTTT.

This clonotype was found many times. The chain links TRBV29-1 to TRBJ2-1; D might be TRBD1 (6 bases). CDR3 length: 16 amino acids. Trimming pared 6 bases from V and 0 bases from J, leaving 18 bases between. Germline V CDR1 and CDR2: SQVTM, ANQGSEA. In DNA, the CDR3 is TGCAGCGTCACCTCACGAACAGGGAGCTCCTACAATGAGCAGTTCTTC. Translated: CSVTSRTGSSYNEQFF.

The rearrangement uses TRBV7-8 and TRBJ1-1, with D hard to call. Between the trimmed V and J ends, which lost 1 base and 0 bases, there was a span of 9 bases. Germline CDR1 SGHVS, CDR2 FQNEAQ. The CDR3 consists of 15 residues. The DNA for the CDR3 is TGTGCCAGCAGCTTAGTAAATGTGATGAACACTGAAGCTTTCTTT. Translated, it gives CASSLVNVMNTEAFF.

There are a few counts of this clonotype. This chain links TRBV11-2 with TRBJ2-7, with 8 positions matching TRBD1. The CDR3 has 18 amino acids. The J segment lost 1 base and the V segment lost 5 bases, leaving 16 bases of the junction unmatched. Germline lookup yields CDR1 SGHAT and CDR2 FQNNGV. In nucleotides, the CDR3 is TGTGCCAGCAGCAAAAACCGGGACAGGTTCTCGACTTCCTACGAGCAGTACTTC. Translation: CASSKNRDRFSTSYEQYF.

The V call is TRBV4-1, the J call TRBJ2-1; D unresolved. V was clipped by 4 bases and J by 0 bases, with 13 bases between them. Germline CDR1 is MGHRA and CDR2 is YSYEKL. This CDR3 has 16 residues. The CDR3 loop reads CASSRPRAGSYNEQFF. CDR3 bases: TGCGCCAGCAGCCGACCTAGGGCCGGCTCCTACAATGAGCAGTTCTTC.

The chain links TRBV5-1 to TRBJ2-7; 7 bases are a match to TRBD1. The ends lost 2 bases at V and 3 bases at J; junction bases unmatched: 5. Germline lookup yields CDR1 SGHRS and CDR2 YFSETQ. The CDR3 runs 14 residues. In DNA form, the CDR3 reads TGCGCCAGCAGCTTCCGACAGGGTTACTACGAGCAGTACTTC. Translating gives CASSFRQGYYEQYF.

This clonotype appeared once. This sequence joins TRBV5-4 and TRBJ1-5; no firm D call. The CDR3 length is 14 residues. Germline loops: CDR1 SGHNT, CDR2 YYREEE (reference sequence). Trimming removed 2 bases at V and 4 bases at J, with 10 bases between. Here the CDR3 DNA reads TGTGCCAGCAGCTTTTCCAAGGGTAATCAGCCCCAGCATTTT. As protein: CASSFSKGNQPQHF.

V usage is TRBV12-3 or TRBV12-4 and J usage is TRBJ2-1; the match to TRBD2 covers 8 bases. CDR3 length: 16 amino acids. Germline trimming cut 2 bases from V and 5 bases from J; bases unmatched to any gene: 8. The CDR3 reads CASSLSYGREDNEQFF. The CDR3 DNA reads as TGTGCCAGCAGTTTATCGTACGGGAGGGAGGACAATGAGCAGTTCTTC.

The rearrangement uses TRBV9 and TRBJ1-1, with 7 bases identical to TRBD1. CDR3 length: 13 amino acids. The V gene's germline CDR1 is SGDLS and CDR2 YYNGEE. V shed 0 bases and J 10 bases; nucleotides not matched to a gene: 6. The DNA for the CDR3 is TGTGCCAGCAGCGTAGACAGGGGACATACAGCTTTCTTT. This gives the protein CASSVDRGHTAFF.

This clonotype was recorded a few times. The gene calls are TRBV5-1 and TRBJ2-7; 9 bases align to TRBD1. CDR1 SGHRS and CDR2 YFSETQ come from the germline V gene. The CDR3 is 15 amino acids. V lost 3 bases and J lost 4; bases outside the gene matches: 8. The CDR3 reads CASSSTGGLSYEQYF. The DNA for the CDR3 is TGCGCCAGCAGCTCTACAGGGGGCCTTAGTTACGAGCAGTACTTC.